A single sample is the source of the 11 T cell receptor beta chains below, sequenced in a study of glioma-infiltrating T cells. The iRepertoire nested amplicon-rescue multiplex PCR amplified TCR alpha and beta CDR3s from RNA. In TCRdb, the multiplex PCR reads were re-called with MiXCR into one record per CDR3 protein. The sample yields 100,000 to 150,000 distinct CDR3 sequences, roughly 23% seen once. Material for sequencing was glioma tissue, nonneoplastic brain tissue, or PBMCs (not recorded which). The receptors come from a human donor with low-grade glioma or glioblastoma, undergoing nonglioma brain surgery, or in good health (not recorded which).

This clonotype was recorded at least ten times. The rearrangement links TRBV10-3 to TRBJ2-7, with 11 bases lining up with TRBD2. The CDR3 loop spans 17 amino acids. Germline values: CDR1 ENHRY, CDR2 SYGVKD. The V gene end was trimmed by 3 bases and the J gene end by 3 bases; junction bases not matched to a gene: 10. The CDR3 DNA reads as TGTGCCATCAGTGAAACAAGGCCGGGACTAGCGGTCTACGAGCAGTACTTC. Its protein is CAISETRPGLAVYEQYF.

This clonotype was picked up many times. The chain is built from TRBV12-3 or TRBV12-4 and TRBJ1-1, with D hard to call. This CDR3 has 13 residues. Trimming shortened V by 2 bases and J by 4 bases, and 8 bases separated the two germline ends. CDR3 residues: CASSLTRGTEAFF. Here the CDR3 DNA reads TGTGCCAGCAGTTTAACCCGGGGCACTGAAGCTTTCTTT.

This clonotype has only a few counts. The chain employs TRBV29-1 and TRBJ2-1, with D unresolved. This CDR3 is 11 amino acids long. Germline CDR1 SQVTM, CDR2 ANQGSEA. V was cut by 5 bases and J by 8 bases, with 10 bases left in between. DNA of the CDR3: TGCAGCGTTCCCCTCGCGGATGAGCAGTTCTTC. This translates into CSVPLADEQFF.

Note on this clonotype: A much larger clone differs from this one at a single base, so this may be a read error. The chain is built from TRBV19 and TRBJ2-5; a weak D match, TRBD2 (5 bases). CDR1 is LNHDA and CDR2 is SQIVND in the germline V gene (reference sequence). The CDR3 is made up of 17 amino acids. Trimming removed 5 bases at V and 5 bases at J, with 24 bases between. This CDR3 reads CASSSGERWGSRETQYF. CDR3 in DNA: TGTGCCAGTAGTTCCGGGGAGAGATGGGGATCGAGGGAGACCCAGTACTTC.

This clonotype came up a few times. Mismatch with germline at one junction end may stem from a read error. The V call is TRBV10-2, the J call TRBJ1-2, with TRBD1 matching 9 bases. CDR3 length: 14 residues. Germline V gene lookup returns CDR1 WSHSY and CDR2 SAAADI. The DNA for the CDR3 is TGTGCCATCAAAAATCCGGGACAGGGTCGTGGCTACACCTTC. This encodes CAIKNPGQGRGYTF.

This chain links TRBV29-1 with TRBJ2-1; 7 positions agree with TRBD2. Germline V gene sequence: CDR1 SQVTM, CDR2 ANQGSEA. Trimming removed 3 bases from V and 10 bases from J; junction bases left unmatched: 12. CDR3 length: 14 residues. The CDR3 DNA follows: TGCAGCGTTGAGTTACTCGCGACCGGGGGGGAGCAGTTCTTC. This gives the protein CSVELLATGGEQFF.

A single count supports this clonotype. With a much larger clone just one base away, this may be a read error. The chain recombines TRBV4-1 with TRBJ2-3; D is ambiguous. The CDR3 extends over 13 amino acids. Germline V lookup: CDR1 MGHRA, CDR2 YSYEKL. The CDR3, as DNA: TGCACCAGCAGGCCCCTAGGCGCAGATACGCAGTATTTT. This encodes CTSRPLGADTQYF.

For this clonotype: Sequence at one end of the junction differs from germline and may be a read error. V gene TRBV10-3 combines with J gene TRBJ2-3, with D maybe TRBD2 (6 bases). CDR1 is ENHRY and CDR2 is SYGVKD in the germline V gene. The CDR3 totals 13 residues. CDR3 in amino acids: CAISRGATGTRYF. In DNA, the CDR3 is TGTGCCATCAGTCGCGGGGCCACAGGTACGCGGTATTTT.

This clonotype appeared many times. The rearrangement uses TRBV5-1 and TRBJ1-3; D possibly corresponds to TRBD1 (5 bases). This CDR3 is built from 13 residues. Per the germline V gene, CDR1 is SGHRS and CDR2 is YFSETQ. Trimming cost V 4 bases and J 3 bases, with 8 bases left between them. CDR3 in amino acids: CASSRDVGNTIYF. The CDR3 DNA sequence: TGCGCCAGCAGCCGGGACGTTGGAAACACCATATATTTT. Full variable domain (remainder filled in from reference TRBV5-1 and TRBJ1-3): KAGVTQTPRYLIKTRGQQVTLSCSPISGHRSVSWYQQTPGQGLQFLFEYFSETQRNKGNFPGRFSGRQFSNSRSEMNVSTLELGDSALYLCASSRDVGNTIYFGEGSWLTVV.

This chain uses TRBV19 with TRBJ2-4, with a tentative D call TRBD2 (6 bases). Deletions cut 3 bases from V and 2 bases from J, with 8 bases between. The CDR3 extends over 14 amino acids. Germline CDR1 reads LNHDA; CDR2 reads SQIVND (reference sequence). DNA of the CDR3: TGTGCCAGTAGTATGGGGGGATCCAAAAACATTCAGTACTTC. This sequence encodes CASSMGGSKNIQYF.

There are a few counts of this clonotype. This chain links TRBV7-9 with TRBJ2-1; the D is unclear. The V end was cut by 5 bases, the J end by 8 bases, with 16 bases between. Germline loops: CDR1 SEHNR, CDR2 FQNEAQ (reference sequence). The CDR3 length is 14 residues. CDR3 in amino acids: CASSPTDGWDEQFF. The CDR3 bases are TGTGCCAGCAGCCCGACGGACGGCTGGGATGAGCAGTTCTTC.